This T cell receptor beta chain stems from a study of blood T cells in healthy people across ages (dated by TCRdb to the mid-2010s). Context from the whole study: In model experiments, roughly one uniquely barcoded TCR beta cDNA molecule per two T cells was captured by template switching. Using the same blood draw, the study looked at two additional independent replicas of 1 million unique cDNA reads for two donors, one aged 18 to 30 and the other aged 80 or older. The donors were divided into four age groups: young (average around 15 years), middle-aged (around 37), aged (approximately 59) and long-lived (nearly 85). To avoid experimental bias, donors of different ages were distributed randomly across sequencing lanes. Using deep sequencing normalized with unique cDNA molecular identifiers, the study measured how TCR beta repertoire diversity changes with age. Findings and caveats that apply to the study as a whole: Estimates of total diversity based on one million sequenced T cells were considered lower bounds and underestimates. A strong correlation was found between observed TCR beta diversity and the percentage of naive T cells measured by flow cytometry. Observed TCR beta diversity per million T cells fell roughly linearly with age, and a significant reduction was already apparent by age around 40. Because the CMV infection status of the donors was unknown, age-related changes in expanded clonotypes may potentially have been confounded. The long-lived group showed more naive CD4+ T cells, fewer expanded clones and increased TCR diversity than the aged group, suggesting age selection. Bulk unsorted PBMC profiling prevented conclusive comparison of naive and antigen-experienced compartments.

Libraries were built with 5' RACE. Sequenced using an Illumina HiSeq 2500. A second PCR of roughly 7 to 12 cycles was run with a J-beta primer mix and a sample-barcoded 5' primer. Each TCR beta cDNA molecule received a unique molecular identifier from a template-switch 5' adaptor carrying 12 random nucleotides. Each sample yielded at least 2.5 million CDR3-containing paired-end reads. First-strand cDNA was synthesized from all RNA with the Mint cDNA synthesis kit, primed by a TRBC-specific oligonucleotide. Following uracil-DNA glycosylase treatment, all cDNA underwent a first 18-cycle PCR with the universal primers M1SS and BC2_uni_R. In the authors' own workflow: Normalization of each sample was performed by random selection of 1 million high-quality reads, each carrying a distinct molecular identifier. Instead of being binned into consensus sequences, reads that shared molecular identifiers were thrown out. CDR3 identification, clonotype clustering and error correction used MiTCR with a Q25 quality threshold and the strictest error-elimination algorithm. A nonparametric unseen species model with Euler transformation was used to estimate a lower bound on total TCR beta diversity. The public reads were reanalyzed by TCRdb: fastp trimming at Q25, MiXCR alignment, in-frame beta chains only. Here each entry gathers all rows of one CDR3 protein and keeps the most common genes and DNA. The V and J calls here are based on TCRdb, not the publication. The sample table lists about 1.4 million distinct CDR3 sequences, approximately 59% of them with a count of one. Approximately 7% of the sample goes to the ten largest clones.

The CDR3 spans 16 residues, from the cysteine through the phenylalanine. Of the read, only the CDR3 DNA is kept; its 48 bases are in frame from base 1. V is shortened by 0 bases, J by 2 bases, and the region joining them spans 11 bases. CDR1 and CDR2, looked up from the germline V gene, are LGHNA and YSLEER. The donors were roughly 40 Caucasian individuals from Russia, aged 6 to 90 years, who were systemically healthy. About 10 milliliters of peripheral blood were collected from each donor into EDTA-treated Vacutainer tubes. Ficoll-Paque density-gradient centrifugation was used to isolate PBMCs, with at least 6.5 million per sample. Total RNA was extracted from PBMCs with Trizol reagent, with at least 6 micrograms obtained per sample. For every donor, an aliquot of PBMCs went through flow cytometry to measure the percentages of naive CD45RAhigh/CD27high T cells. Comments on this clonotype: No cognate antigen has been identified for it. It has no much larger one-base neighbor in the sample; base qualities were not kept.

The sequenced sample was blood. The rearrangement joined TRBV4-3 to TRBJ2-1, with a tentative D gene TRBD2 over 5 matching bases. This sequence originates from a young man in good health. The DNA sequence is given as TGCGCCAGCAGCCAAGATGAGGCGGGTGCCTACAATGAGCAGTTCTTC. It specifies CASSQDEAGAYNEQFF.